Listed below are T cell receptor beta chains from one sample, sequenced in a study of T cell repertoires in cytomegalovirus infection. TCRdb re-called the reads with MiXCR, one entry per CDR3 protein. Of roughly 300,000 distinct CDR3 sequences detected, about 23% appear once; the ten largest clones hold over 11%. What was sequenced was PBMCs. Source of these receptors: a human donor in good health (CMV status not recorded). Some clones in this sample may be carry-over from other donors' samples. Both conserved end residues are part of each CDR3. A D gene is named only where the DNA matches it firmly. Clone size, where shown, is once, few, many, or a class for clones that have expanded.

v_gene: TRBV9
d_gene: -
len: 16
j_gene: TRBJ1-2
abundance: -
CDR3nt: TGTGCCAGCAGCTATTATGACAGGCCCTCTAACTATGGCTACACCTTC
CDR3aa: CASSYYDRPSNYGYTF

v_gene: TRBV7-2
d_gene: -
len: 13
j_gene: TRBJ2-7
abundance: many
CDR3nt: TGTGCCAGCAGCCCTCTCAGGAGCCCCGAGCAGTACTTC
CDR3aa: CASSPLRSPEQYF

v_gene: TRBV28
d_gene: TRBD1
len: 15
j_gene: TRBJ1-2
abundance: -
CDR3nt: TGTGCCAGCAGGAGGACAGGGGAGGCTAACTATGGCTACACCTTC
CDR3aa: CASRRTGEANYGYTF

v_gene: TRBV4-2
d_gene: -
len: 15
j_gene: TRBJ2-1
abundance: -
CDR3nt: TGTGCCAGCAGCCAAGGGCAGGGCCCTACCAATGAGCAGTTCTTC
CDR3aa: CASSQGQGPTNEQFF

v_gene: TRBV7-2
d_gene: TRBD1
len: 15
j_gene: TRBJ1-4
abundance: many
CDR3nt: TGTGCCAGCAGCCCCTACAGGGGAGGGGGTGAAAAACTGTTTTTT
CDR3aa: CASSPYRGGGEKLFF

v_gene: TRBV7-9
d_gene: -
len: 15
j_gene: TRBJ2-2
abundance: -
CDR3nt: TGTGCCAGCGCCCTCCCGGGTGTGGGAGCCGGGGAGCTGTTTTTT
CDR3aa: CASALPGVGAGELFF

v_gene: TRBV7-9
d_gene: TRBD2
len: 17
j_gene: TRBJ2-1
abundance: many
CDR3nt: TGCGCCACTGGAGGGTGGACTAGCGGTCGCTCCTACAATGAGCAGTTCTTC
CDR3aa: CATGGWTSGRSYNEQFF

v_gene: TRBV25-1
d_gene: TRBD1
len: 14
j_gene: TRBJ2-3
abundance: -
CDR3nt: TGTGCCAGCAGTCCCCGGACAGGGGAAGATACGCAGTATTTT
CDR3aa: CASSPRTGEDTQYF

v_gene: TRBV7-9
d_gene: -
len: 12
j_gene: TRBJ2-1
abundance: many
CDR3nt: TGTGCCAGCAGCTCCAGGACAGCCGAGCAGTTCTTC
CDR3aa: CASSSRTAEQFF

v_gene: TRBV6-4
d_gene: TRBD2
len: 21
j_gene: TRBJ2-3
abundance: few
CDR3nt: TGTGCCAGCAGTGCTCAATCCAGCCTTGAGCGGGAATGCTCTAGCACAGATACGCAGTATTTT
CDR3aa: CASSAQSSLERECSSTDTQYF

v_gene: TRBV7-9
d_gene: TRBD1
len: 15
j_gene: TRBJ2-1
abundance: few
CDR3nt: TGTGCCAGCAGCCCGCCGGGACAGGTGGACAATGAGCAGTTCTTC
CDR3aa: CASSPPGQVDNEQFF

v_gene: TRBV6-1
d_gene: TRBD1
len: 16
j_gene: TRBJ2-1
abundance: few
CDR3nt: TGTGCCAGCACCAACAAACCGGGGACAGGGGACAATGAGCAGTTCTTC
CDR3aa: CASTNKPGTGDNEQFF

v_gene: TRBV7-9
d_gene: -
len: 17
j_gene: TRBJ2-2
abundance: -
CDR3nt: TGTGCCAGCAGCCCCCTCGGTCGGGCAACGAACACCGGGGAGCTGTTTTTT
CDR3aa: CASSPLGRATNTGELFF

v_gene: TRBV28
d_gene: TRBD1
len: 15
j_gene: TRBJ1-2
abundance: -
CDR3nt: TGTGCCAGCAGTTTATCGGACAGGGCCGTAAATGGCTACACCTTC
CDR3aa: CASSLSDRAVNGYTF

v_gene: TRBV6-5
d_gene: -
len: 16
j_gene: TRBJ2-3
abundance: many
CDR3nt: TGTGCCAGCAGTTACGGGTCAACTGGGTCCACAGATACGCAGTATTTT
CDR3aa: CASSYGSTGSTDTQYF

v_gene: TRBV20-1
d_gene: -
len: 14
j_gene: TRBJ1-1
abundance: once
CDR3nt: TGCAGTGCTAGTCCGGGACCGCTGAACACTGAAGCTTTCTTT
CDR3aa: CSASPGPLNTEAFF

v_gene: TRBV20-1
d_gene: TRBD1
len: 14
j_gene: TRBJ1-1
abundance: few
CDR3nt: TGCAGTGCTAGAGGGGGACAGGGGGGCGTAGGAGCTTTCTTT
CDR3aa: CSARGGQGGVGAFF

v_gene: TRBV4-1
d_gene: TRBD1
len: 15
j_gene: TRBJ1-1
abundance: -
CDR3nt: TGCGCCAGCAGACTTGGACAGGGGACTCACACTGAAGCTTTCTTT
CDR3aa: CASRLGQGTHTEAFF

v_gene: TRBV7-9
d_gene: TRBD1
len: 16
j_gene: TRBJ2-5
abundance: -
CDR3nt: TGTGCCAGCAGCTCCCGGGACAGGGGTAATCGGGAGACCCAGTACTTC
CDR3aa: CASSSRDRGNRETQYF

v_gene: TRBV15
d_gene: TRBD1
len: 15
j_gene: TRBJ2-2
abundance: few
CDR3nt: TGTGCCACCAGCAGCGACAGGGGACACACCGGGGAGCTGTTTTTT
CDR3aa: CATSSDRGHTGELFF

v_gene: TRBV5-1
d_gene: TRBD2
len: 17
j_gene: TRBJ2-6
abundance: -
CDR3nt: TGCGCCAGCAGCACGGGACTAGTGTTAAGAGGGGCCAACGTCCTGACTTTC
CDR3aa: CASSTGLVLRGANVLTF

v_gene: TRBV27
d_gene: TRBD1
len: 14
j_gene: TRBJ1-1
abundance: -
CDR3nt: TGTGCCAGCAGCTTACAGGGGGCTCGGACTGAAGCTTTCTTT
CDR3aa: CASSLQGARTEAFF

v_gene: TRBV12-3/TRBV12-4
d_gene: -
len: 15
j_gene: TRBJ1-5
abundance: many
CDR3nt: TGTGCCAGCAGTTCGGGTGGGATGGGCAATCAGCCCCAGCATTTT
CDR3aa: CASSSGGMGNQPQHF

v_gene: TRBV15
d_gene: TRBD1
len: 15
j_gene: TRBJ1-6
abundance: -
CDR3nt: TGTGCCACCAGCAGAGGTACAGGGGGGAATTCACCCCTCCACTTT
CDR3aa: CATSRGTGGNSPLHF

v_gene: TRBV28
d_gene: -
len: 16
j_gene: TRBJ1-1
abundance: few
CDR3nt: TGTGCCAGCAGTTCCCCGTTCGGGCAGGGGTGGACTGAAGCTTTCTTT
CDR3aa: CASSSPFGQGWTEAFF

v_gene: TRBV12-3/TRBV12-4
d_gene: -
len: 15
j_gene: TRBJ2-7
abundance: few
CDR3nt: TGTGCCAGCAGTCCACAGGGTGCAACCTCCTACGAGCAGTACTTC
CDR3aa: CASSPQGATSYEQYF

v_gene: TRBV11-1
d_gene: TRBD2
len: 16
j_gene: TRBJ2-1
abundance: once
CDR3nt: TGTGCCAGCAGCAAGACTAGCGGGAGTCGCTACAATGAGCAGTTCTTC
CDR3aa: CASSKTSGSRYNEQFF

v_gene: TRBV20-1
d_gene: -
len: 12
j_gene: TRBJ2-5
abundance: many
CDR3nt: TGCAGTGCTCGGCCCCGGAGCGAGACCCAGTACTTC
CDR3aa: CSARPRSETQYF

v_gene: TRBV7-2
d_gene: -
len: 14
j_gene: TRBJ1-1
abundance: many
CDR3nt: TGTGCCAGCAGCTTAGAACAGACGAACACTGAAGCTTTCTTT
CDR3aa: CASSLEQTNTEAFF

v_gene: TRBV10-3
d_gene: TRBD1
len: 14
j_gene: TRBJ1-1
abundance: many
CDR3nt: TGTGCCATCAGTGGGACAGGGGGAGGGACTGAAGCTTTCTTT
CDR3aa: CAISGTGGGTEAFF

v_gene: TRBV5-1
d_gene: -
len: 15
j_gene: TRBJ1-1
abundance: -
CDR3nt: TGCGCCAGCACCCTGGTGGGATCCGAGCGCACTGAAGCTTTCTTT
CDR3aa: CASTLVGSERTEAFF

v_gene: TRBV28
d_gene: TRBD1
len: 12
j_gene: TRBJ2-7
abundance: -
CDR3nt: TGTGCCAGCAGGGGACAGGGCTACGAGCAGTACTTC
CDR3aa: CASRGQGYEQYF

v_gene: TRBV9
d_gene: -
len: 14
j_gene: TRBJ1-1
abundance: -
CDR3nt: TGTGCCAGCACTCGAGGGGGGTCGAACACTGAAGCTTTCTTT
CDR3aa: CASTRGGSNTEAFF

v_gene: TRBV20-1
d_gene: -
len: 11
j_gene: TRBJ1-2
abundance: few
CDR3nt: TGCAGTGGAATCGACAGCTATGGCTACACCTTC
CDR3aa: CSGIDSYGYTF

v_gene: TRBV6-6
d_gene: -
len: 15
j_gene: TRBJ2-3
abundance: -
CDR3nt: TGTGCCAGCAGTTACGCGACACCCACCACAGATACGCAGTATTTT
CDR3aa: CASSYATPTTDTQYF

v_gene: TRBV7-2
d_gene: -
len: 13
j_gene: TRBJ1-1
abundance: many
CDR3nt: TGTGCCAGCAGTCCCAGGTTCAGCAATGAAGCTTTCTTT
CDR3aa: CASSPRFSNEAFF

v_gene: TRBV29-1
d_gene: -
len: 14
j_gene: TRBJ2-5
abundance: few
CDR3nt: TGCAGCGTTGGGGCAGGGCCGAAATGGGAGACCCAGTACTTC
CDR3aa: CSVGAGPKWETQYF

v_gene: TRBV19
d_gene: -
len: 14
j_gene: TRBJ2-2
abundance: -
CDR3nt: TGTGCCAGTAGTAATTCTGGGTTCACCGGGGAGCTGTTTTTT
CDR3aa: CASSNSGFTGELFF

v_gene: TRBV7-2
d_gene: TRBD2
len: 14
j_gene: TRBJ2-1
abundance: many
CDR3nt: TGTGCCAGCACCCTGACTAGCGGATACAATGAGCAGTTCTTC
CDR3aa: CASTLTSGYNEQFF

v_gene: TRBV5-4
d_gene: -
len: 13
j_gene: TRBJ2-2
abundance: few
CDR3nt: TGTGCCAGCAGAGACCAGAACACCGGGGAGCTGTTTTTT
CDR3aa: CASRDQNTGELFF

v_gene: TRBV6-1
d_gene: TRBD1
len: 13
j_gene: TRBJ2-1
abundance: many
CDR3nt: TGTGCCAGCCGCGGACAGGCGAACAATGAGCAGTTCTTC
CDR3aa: CASRGQANNEQFF

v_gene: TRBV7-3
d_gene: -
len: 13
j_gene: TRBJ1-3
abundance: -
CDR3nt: TGTGCCAGCAGGGACACCTCTGGAAACACCATATATTTT
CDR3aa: CASRDTSGNTIYF

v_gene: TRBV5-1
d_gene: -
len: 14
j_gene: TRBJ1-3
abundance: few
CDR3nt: TGCGCCAGCAGCACAACAGGGTCTGGAAACACCATATATTTT
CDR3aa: CASSTTGSGNTIYF

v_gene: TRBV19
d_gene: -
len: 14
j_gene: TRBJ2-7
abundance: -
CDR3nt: TGTGCCAGTAGCTGGGGCTTAAGCTCCTACGAGCAGTACTTC
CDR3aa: CASSWGLSSYEQYF

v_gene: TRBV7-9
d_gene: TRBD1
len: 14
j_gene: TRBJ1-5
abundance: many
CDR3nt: TGTGCCAGCAGCCGGGACAGGGTTGATCAGCCCCAGCATTTT
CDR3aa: CASSRDRVDQPQHF

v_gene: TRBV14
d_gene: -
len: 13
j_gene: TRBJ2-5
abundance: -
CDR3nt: TGTGCCAGCAGCCAGTTAGCAGCGACGACCCAGTACTTC
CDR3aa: CASSQLAATTQYF

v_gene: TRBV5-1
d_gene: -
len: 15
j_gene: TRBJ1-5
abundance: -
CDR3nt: TGCGCCAGCAGCCCCAAAACAGGGCGCAATCAGCCCCAGCATTTT
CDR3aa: CASSPKTGRNQPQHF

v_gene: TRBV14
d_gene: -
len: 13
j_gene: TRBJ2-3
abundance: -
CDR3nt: TGTGCCAGCAGCCCCCCTAGCTGGGATACGCAGTATTTT
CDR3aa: CASSPPSWDTQYF

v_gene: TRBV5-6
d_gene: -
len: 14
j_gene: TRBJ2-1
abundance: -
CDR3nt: TGTGCCAGCAAGGCCCTTGTAAATTACAATGAGCAGTTCTTC
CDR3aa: CASKALVNYNEQFF

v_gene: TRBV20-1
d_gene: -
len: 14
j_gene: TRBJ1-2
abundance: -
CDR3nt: TGCAGTGCTAGAGATCAGGGGATTCTAGAGGGCTACACCTTC
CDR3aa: CSARDQGILEGYTF

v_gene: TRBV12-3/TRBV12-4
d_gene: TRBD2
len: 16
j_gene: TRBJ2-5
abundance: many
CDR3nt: TGTGCCAGCAGTTTAACTAGCGGGAGACTTCAAGAGACCCAGTACTTC
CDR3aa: CASSLTSGRLQETQYF

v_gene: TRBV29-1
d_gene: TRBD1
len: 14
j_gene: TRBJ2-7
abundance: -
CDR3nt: TGCAGCGTTGCTTCGGGACAGGGGGGCTACGAGCAGTACTTC
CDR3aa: CSVASGQGGYEQYF

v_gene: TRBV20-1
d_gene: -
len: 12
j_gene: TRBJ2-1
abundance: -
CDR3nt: TGCAGTGCTAGCGGCCCTTACAATGAGCAGTTCTTC
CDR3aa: CSASGPYNEQFF

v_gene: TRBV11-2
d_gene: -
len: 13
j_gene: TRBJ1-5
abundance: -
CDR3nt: TGTGCCAGCAGTTCGGATTACAATCAGCCCCAGCATTTT
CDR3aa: CASSSDYNQPQHF

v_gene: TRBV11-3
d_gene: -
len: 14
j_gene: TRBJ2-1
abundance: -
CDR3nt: TGTGCCAGCAGCCCCCCAGGCGGAGCGGTTGAGCAGTTCTTC
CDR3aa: CASSPPGGAVEQFF

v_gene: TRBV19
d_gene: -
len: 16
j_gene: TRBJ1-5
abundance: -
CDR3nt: TGTGCCAGTAATCCAGGAGGTCCAGCGGGCAATCAGCCCCAGCATTTT
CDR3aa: CASNPGGPAGNQPQHF

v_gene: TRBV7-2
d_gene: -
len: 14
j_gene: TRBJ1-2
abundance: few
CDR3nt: TGTGCCAGCAGCTTGCCCGGACAGAACTATGGCTACACCTTC
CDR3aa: CASSLPGQNYGYTF

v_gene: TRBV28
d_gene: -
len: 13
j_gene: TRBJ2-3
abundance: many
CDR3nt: TGTGCCAGCAGGGCGACGAGCACAGATACGCAGTATTTT
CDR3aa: CASRATSTDTQYF

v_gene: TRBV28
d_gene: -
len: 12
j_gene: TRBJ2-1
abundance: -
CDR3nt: TGTGCCAGCAGTTTCGGCCGCAATGAGCAGTTCTTC
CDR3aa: CASSFGRNEQFF